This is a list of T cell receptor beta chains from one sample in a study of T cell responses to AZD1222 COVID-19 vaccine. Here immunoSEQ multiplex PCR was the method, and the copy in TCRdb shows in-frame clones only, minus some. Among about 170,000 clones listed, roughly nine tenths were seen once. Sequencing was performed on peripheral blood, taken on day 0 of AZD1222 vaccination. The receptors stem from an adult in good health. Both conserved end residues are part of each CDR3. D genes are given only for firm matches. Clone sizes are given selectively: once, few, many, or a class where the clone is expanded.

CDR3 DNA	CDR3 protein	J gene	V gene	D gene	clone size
TGTGCCAGCTCACCTAGGATGGACACAGCTGGAAACACCATATATTTT	CASSPRMDTAGNTIYF	TRBJ1-3	TRBV18	NA	NA
TGTGCCAGCGCCCTAGCTGGGGACGGGAGGGGCTATGGCTACACCTTC	CASALAGDGRGYGYTF	TRBJ1-2	TRBV27	NA	NA
TGTGCCAGCAGCCCGCCGAGGCTAGCGGTCACCGGGGAGCTGTTTTTT	CASSPPRLAVTGELFF	TRBJ2-2	TRBV11-2	TRBD2	NA
TGTGCCATGACAGGGAGTGGGTGGTTTGAGCAGTTCTTC	CAMTGSGWFEQFF	TRBJ2-1	TRBV2	TRBD1	NA
TGTGCCAGCAGTTTAACAGCACAGACCCTCTACGAGCAGTACTTC	CASSLTAQTLYEQYF	TRBJ2-7	TRBV27	NA	NA
TGTGCCAGCTCACCGTGGCGTCATCTCTATGGCTACACCTTC	CASSPWRHLYGYTF	TRBJ1-2	TRBV18	NA	NA
TGTGCCAGCAGCTTAGACAGGGTGGCTGGAAACACCATATATTTT	CASSLDRVAGNTIYF	TRBJ1-3	TRBV7-9	NA	NA
TGTGCCAGCAGTTACTCTTTCGGCAGGGGGTCGTGGAGTACTGAAGCTTTCTTT	CASSYSFGRGSWSTEAFF	TRBJ1-1	TRBV6-2/TRBV6-3	TRBD1	NA
TGTGCCAGCAGCCAAGAAGCCGGCAGACCACAAGAGACCCAGTACTTC	CASSQEAGRPQETQYF	TRBJ2-5	TRBV3-1/TRBV3-2	NA	few
TGTGCCAGCAGCTTAGTAGGTGGGACAAAATCCTACGAGCAGTACTTC	CASSLVGGTKSYEQYF	TRBJ2-7	TRBV7-2	NA	NA
TGTGCCAGTATCGCCAGGGACTACACTGAAGCTTTCTTT	CASIARDYTEAFF	TRBJ1-1	TRBV19	NA	NA
TGTGCCAGCAGCTTGGTGGGTGGCGAGGAAGGGGGGACCCAGTACTTC	CASSLVGGEEGGTQYF	TRBJ2-5	TRBV5-4	NA	NA
TGCGCCAGCAGCCGAGACCCGGGCGTCTATGGCTACACCTTC	CASSRDPGVYGYTF	TRBJ1-2	TRBV4-3	NA	NA
TGTGCCAGCAGTTTATCTGGGGGAGGGGGTTTGAGGTACTTC	CASSLSGGGGLRYF	TRBJ2-5	TRBV27	NA	NA
TGTGCCAGCAGCTTCCTAAGGGGACAGGGAAACACCGGGGAGCTGTTTTTT	CASSFLRGQGNTGELFF	TRBJ2-2	TRBV11-3	TRBD1	NA
TGTGCCAGCAGCTTGGACGGCAGGGAAAACTATGGCTACACCTTC	CASSLDGRENYGYTF	TRBJ1-2	TRBV5-4	NA	few
TGTGCCAGCAGCCCTGACAGGGTCGGGCTTTCACCCCTCCACTTT	CASSPDRVGLSPLHF	TRBJ1-6	TRBV6-6	TRBD1	NA
TGCGCCAGCAGCTTGAGGGCAGACTACAATGAGCAGTTCTTC	CASSLRADYNEQFF	TRBJ2-1	TRBV5-1	NA	NA
TGTGCCAGTAGTGGACCATTTAATTCACCCCTCCACTTT	CASSGPFNSPLHF	TRBJ1-6	TRBV19	NA	few
TGTGCCAGTAGTATACGACAGGGAGGACCGTATGGCTACACCTTC	CASSIRQGGPYGYTF	TRBJ1-2	TRBV19	TRBD1	NA
TGTGCCAGCAGTTACTCCGGGGGGCATCTGACCGGGGAGCTGTTTTTT	CASSYSGGHLTGELFF	TRBJ2-2	TRBV6-2/TRBV6-3	NA	NA
TGTGCCAGCAGCTTAGTCCCCCGGTCCCAAGAGACCCAGTACTTC	CASSLVPRSQETQYF	TRBJ2-5	TRBV11-3	NA	NA
TGTGCCAGCAGGGCGGGACAGGCTCTTAATTCACCCCTCCACTTT	CASRAGQALNSPLHF	TRBJ1-6	TRBV2	TRBD1	NA
TGCGCCAGCAGTCTCATAACCGGGACAACCGAAGCTTTCTTT	CASSLITGTTEAFF	TRBJ1-1	TRBV4-3	NA	NA
TGTGCCAGCAGTCCCCGGGCCCGACCTGAAAAACTGTTTTTT	CASSPRARPEKLFF	TRBJ1-4	TRBV27	NA	few
TGTGCCAGCAGCCAAGCCCCCAGGGGATATGGCTACACCTTC	CASSQAPRGYGYTF	TRBJ1-2	TRBV3-1/TRBV3-2	NA	NA
TGTGCCTGGAGTGTTTCTTCGGGTGGGCAGCCCCAGCATTTT	CAWSVSSGGQPQHF	TRBJ1-5	TRBV30	NA	NA
TGTGCCAGCAGCGTAGGCGGACACCAAGAGACCCAGTACTTC	CASSVGGHQETQYF	TRBJ2-5	TRBV9	NA	NA
TGTGCCAGCAGCCAACAAACCCTCGACAGGACAGATACGCAGTATTTT	CASSQQTLDRTDTQYF	TRBJ2-3	TRBV4-2	NA	NA
TGTGCCAGCAGCGAAAGCGGGGTGCAAGATACGCAGTATTTT	CASSESGVQDTQYF	TRBJ2-3	TRBV9	TRBD2	NA
TGTGCCAGCAGTGAACGGCTAGCGGGGGACGCCTACGAGCAGTACTTC	CASSERLAGDAYEQYF	TRBJ2-7	TRBV6-1	TRBD2	NA
TGTGCCAGCAGCCAAGAGATACGGGGTGCTGGAAACACCATATATTTT	CASSQEIRGAGNTIYF	TRBJ1-3	TRBV4-2	NA	NA
TGTGCCAGCAGATCCGGGACAGGACCTTCACCCCTCCACTTT	CASRSGTGPSPLHF	TRBJ1-6	TRBV3-1/TRBV3-2	TRBD1	once
TGTGCCAGCAGTCCACGACAGGGCTACTTTTCTAACTATGGCTACACCTTC	CASSPRQGYFSNYGYTF	TRBJ1-2	TRBV27	TRBD1	few
TGTGCCTGGAGTGTATCAATGGGAGGTAATCAGCCCCAGCATTTT	CAWSVSMGGNQPQHF	TRBJ1-5	TRBV30	NA	NA
TGCGCCAGCAGCCCCCAGGGATCTGGTTCACCCCTCCACTTT	CASSPQGSGSPLHF	TRBJ1-6	TRBV5-1	NA	once
TGTGCCAGCAGCCCCACCCTAGCGGGGGAAGATACGCAGTATTTT	CASSPTLAGEDTQYF	TRBJ2-3	TRBV7-9	TRBD2	NA
TGTGCCAGCGCTAGTGGGAGCGGGGGCGGGACAGATACGCAGTATTTT	CASASGSGGGTDTQYF	TRBJ2-3	TRBV7-2	TRBD2	NA
TGTGCAAGTCGCTTAGTTGGGTCTAGTAATGAGCAGTTCTTC	CASRLVGSSNEQFF	TRBJ2-1	TRBV12-2	NA	NA
TGCGCCAGCAGCCAAGAAGACACCGTGACCGGGGAGCTGTTTTTT	CASSQEDTVTGELFF	TRBJ2-2	TRBV4-1	NA	NA
TGTGCCACCAGTGACGAACCAAATTCACCCCTCCACTTT	CATSDEPNSPLHF	TRBJ1-6	TRBV24-1	NA	NA
TGTGCCAGCAGCCCCGGGACAGGGCAGGAGACCCAGTACTTC	CASSPGTGQETQYF	TRBJ2-5	TRBV6-5	TRBD1	NA
TGTGCCAGCAGTTTAGGGGTGGGTGATTCACCCCTCCACTTT	CASSLGVGDSPLHF	TRBJ1-6	TRBV27	NA	NA
TGTGCCAGTAGTCCGGGACAAAACACTGAAGCTTTCTTT	CASSPGQNTEAFF	TRBJ1-1	TRBV19	NA	NA
TGTGCCAGTAGTATTGGGGGAGGCTCCGAGCAGTTCTTC	CASSIGGGSEQFF	TRBJ2-1	TRBV19	NA	NA
TGCGCCAGCAGCCCCCCCGCTGCAATGAACACTGAAGCTTTCTTT	CASSPPAAMNTEAFF	TRBJ1-1	TRBV5-1	NA	few
TGTGCCAGCAGTTTTAGACAGGAAGCTTTCTTT	CASSFRQEAFF	TRBJ1-1	TRBV12-3/TRBV12-4	NA	NA
TGTGCCAGCAGCCCCTCCGGCGGTCATCAGCCCCAGCATTTT	CASSPSGGHQPQHF	TRBJ1-5	TRBV6-2/TRBV6-3	NA	NA
TGTGCCAGCAGCATTTCCGGACAGCCCATCTATGGCTACACCTTC	CASSISGQPIYGYTF	TRBJ1-2	TRBV5-6	NA	NA
TGTGCCAGCAGTTACTCTGCAGGGGACACTGAAGCTTTCTTT	CASSYSAGDTEAFF	TRBJ1-1	TRBV6-5	NA	NA
TGTGCCAGCAGCTTAGACCTGGACACCTCCTACGAGCAGTACTTC	CASSLDLDTSYEQYF	TRBJ2-7	TRBV11-2	NA	NA
TGTGCCAGCAGTCCAGGGACTCCTTATGGCTACACCTTC	CASSPGTPYGYTF	TRBJ1-2	TRBV28	NA	NA
TGCGCCAGCAGACCCGACAACTCCTACGAGCAGTACTTC	CASRPDNSYEQYF	TRBJ2-7	TRBV4-1	NA	medium-sized
TGTGCCAGCAGCCAAGATAAGGGACAGCAGTACTTC	CASSQDKGQQYF	TRBJ2-7	TRBV4-2	NA	NA
TGTGCTAGCAGTCTGATGGGACCGGGACAGCAGTTCTTC	CASSLMGPGQQFF	TRBJ2-1	TRBV7-7	NA	once